These T cell receptor beta chains were read from a single sample in a study of OX40 agonist ivuxolimab in advanced cancers. Sequencing was performed with immunoSEQ multiplex PCR; in TCRdb, only in-frame clones are kept and a portion is missing. Among 75,000 to 95,000 clones listed, about 90% were seen once. The material was CD4+ or CD8+ T cells sorted from blood, obtained in a trial of the OX40 agonist ivuxolimab. These receptors originate from an adult with an advanced solid tumor such as melanoma, head and neck, liver or kidney cancer. Each CDR3 is given with its conserved first and last residue. A D gene is named only where the DNA matches it firmly. Size tells how often a clone was seen (once, few, many) or the class of an expanded clone, and some rows leave it out.

j_gene | d_gene | abundance | v_gene | CDR3aa
TRBJ2-1 | TRBD2 | NA | TRBV13 | CASSLAGGYNEQFF
TRBJ1-3 | NA | NA | TRBV5-8 | CASSLVLVRPRNTIYF
TRBJ2-3 | TRBD1 | NA | TRBV7-8 | CASSWGQGLADTQYF
TRBJ1-5 | NA | NA | TRBV15 | CATSRDRVAFTREPNSNQPQHF
TRBJ2-1 | NA | once | TRBV7-9 | CASARGNEQFF
TRBJ2-7 | NA | NA | TRBV11-3 | CASSLVGYTYEQYF
TRBJ1-5 | NA | NA | TRBV28 | CASSLRALTDQPQHF
TRBJ2-3 | NA | NA | TRBV27 | CASSPGASGALDTQYF
TRBJ1-2 | NA | NA | TRBV29-1 | CSVGARGVYGYTF
NA | NA | NA | TRBV11-2 | CASSFLGSGTSYEQYF
TRBJ1-1 | NA | NA | TRBV28 | CASSSGTVNTEAFF
TRBJ1-4 | NA | few | TRBV5-1 | CASSSAREDEKLFF
TRBJ2-7 | NA | NA | TRBV5-4 | CASSLVQVGSGEQYF
TRBJ2-6 | TRBD1 | NA | TRBV4-2 | CASSQEGQGVPGANVLTF
TRBJ2-5 | NA | NA | TRBV11-3 | CASSSSPGPYQETQYF
TRBJ2-7 | TRBD2 | NA | TRBV6-5 | CASSSSGNVYEQYF
TRBJ1-1 | TRBD1 | NA | TRBV5-1 | CASIRGDGNTEAFF